The entry below gives a single T cell receptor (beta chain) sequence along with its context. The CDR3 is made up of 21 amino acids. Germline V CDR1 and CDR2: LGHNA, YNFKEQ. V dropped 4 bases and J dropped 4 bases, with 32 bases sitting between them. TCRdb re-analysed the 5' RACE reads in MiXCR, keeping a single row per CDR3 protein. The sample consists of roughly 480,000 distinct CDR3 sequences, around a quarter of them appearing once. The data originate from a study of T-cell memory formation after mild COVID-19. The sequenced sample consisted of PBMCs or a T cell subset sorted from them (not recorded which). The clonotype comes from an adult woman who had mild COVID-19 (a few samples of this study predate the infection). Cell type and time point are not known. The chain employs TRBV4-2 and TRBJ2-1, with D possibly being TRBD2 (5 bases). CDR3 loop: CASSRSPSPDYPEARYNEQFF. In nucleotides, the CDR3 is TGTGCCAGCAGCCGCTCCCCCAGTCCAGACTACCCGGAAGCCAGATACAATGAGCAGTTCTTC.